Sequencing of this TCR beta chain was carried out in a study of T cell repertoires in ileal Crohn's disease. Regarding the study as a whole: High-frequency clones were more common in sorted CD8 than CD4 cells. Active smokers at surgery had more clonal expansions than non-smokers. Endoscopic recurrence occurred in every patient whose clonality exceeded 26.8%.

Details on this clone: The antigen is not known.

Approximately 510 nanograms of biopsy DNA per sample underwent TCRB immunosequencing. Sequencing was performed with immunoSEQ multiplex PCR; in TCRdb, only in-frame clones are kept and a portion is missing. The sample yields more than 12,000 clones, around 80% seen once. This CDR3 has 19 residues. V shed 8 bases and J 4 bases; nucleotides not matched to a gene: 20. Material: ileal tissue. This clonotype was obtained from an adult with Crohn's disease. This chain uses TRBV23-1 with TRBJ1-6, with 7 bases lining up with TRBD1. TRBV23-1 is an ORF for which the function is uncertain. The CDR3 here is CASPKGLLWDRAYNSPLHF. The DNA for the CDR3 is TGCGCCAGCCCAAAGGGGCTTCTTTGGGACAGAGCATATAATTCACCCCTCCACTTT.